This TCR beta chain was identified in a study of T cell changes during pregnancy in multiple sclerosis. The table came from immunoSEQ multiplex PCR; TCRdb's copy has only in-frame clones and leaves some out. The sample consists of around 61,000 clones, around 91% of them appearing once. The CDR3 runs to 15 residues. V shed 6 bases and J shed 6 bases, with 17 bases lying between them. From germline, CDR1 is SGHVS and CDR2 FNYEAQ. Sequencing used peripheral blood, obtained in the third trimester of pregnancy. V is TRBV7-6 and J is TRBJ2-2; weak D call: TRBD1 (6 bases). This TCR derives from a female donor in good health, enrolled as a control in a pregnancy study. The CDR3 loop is CASSSRTDIAGELFF. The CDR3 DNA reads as TGTGCCAGCAGTTCCCGGACAGACATTGCCGGGGAGCTGTTTTTT.